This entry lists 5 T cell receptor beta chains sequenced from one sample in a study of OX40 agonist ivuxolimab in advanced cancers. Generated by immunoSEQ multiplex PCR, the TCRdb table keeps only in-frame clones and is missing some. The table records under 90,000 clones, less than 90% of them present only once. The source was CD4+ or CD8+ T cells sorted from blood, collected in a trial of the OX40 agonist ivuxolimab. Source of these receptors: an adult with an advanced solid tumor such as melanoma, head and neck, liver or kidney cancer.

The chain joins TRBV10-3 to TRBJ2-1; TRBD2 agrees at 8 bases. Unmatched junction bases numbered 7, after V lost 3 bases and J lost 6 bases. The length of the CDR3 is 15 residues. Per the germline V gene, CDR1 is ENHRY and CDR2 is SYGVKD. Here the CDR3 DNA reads TGTGCCATCAGTGACACTAGCGGTCCGGGCAATGAGCAGTTCTTC. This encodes CAISDTSGPGNEQFF.

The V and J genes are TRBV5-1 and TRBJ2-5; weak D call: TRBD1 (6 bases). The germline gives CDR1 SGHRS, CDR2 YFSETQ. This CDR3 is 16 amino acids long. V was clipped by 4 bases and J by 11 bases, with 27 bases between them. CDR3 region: CASSTSPHSPVGAQYF. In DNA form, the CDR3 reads TGCGCCAGCAGCACCAGCCCCCACTCGCCCGTGGGGGCTCAGTACTTC. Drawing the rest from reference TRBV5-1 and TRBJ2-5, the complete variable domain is KAGVTQTPRYLIKTRGQQVTLSCSPISGHRSVSWYQQTPGQGLQFLFEYFSETQRNKGNFPGRFSGRQFSNSRSEMNVSTLELGDSALYLCASSTSPHSPVGAQYFGPGTRLLVL.

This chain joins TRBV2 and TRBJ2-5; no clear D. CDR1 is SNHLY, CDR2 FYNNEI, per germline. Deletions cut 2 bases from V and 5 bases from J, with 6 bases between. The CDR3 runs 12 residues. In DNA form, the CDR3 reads TGTGCCAGCAGTGAACTGTACGAGACCCAGTACTTC. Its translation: CASSELYETQYF.

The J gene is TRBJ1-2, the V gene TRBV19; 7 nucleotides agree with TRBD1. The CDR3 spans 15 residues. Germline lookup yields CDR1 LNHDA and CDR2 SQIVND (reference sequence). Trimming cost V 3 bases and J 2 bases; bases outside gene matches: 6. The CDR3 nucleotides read TGTGCCAGTAGTATTGGACGAGGGGGCAACTATGGCTACACCTTC. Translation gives CASSIGRGGNYGYTF.

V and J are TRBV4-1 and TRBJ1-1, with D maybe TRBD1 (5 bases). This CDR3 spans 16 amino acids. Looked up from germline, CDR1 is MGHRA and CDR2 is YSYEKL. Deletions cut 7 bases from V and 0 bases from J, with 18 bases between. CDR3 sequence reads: CASNSPVGGLNTEAFF. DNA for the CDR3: TGCGCCAGCAACTCACCGGTGGGGGGTTTGAACACTGAAGCTTTCTTT.